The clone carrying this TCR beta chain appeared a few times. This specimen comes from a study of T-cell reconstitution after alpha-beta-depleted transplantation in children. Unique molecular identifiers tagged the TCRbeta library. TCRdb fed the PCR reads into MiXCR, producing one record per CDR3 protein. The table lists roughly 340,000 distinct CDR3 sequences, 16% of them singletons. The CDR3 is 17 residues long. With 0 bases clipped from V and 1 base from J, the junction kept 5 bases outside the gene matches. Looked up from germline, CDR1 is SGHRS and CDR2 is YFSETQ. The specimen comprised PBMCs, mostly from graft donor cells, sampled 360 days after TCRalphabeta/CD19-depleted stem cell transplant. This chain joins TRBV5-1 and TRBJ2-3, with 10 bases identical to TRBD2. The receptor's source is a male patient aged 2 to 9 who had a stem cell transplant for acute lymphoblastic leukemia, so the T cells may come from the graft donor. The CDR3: CASSLGVGTSGTDTQYF. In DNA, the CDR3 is TGCGCCAGCAGCTTGGGCGTGGGGACTAGCGGCACAGATACGCAGTATTTT.